This entry lists 13 T cell receptor beta chains sequenced from one sample in a study of blood T cells in healthy people across ages (dated by TCRdb to between 2014 and 2016). The protocol used for the library was 5' RACE. Sequencer: Illumina HiSeq 2500. A second roughly 6 to 12 cycle PCR used a sample-barcoded 5' primer and a J-beta primer mix. The public sequencing data were trimmed at Q25 with fastp and processed into clonotypes with MiXCR by TCRdb, which kept only in-frame beta chains. Rows are unified per CDR3 protein, each entry keeping the most common DNA and genes. The sample table contains 1.5 million to 2 million distinct CDR3 sequences; only one count was recorded for around 50% of them. The ten biggest clones cover more than 2% of the sample. The specimen was blood. These receptors originate from a middle-aged woman in good health.

The rearrangement uses TRBV5-1 and TRBJ2-1; D might be TRBD1 or TRBD2, each matching 6 bases. The V gene lost 3 bases and the J gene lost 9 bases, with 25 bases spanning the gap. This CDR3 has 17 residues. Germline values: CDR1 SGHRS, CDR2 YFSETQ. CDR3 sequence reads: CASSWGAALAGWLEQFF. DNA of the CDR3: TGCGCCAGCAGCTGGGGGGCCGCCTTGGCAGGGTGGCTTGAGCAGTTCTTC.

This clonotype has a handful of counts. The DNA for the CDR3 is TGTGCCAGCAGTCCACTCCGGACGGAGAACTATGGCTACACCTTC. It is translated as CASSPLRTENYGYTF. This chain uses TRBV28 with TRBJ1-2; the D is unclear. Trimming stripped 5 bases from V and 2 bases from J, with 15 bases between. Germline CDR1 is MDHEN and CDR2 is SYDVKM. The CDR3 consists of 15 residues.

The rearrangement joins TRBV5-6 to TRBJ2-1; no firm D call. CDR1 is SGHDT and CDR2 is YYEEEE in the germline V gene. V dropped 3 bases and J dropped 0 bases, with 16 bases sitting between them. CDR3 length equals 17 residues. The CDR3 DNA reads as TGTGCCAGCAGCTATATTAAGAAGTTAAGCTCCTACAATGAGCAGTTCTTC. The encoded protein is CASSYIKKLSSYNEQFF.

This clonotype was seen a handful of times. The chain is built from TRBV27 and TRBJ2-7; the D is unclear. The germline V and J ends were trimmed by 8 bases and 2 bases, with 13 bases remaining between them. This CDR3 is built from 13 residues. Germline V CDR1 and CDR2: MNHEY, SMNVEV (reference sequence). CDR3 DNA sequence: TGTGCCAGCGGCTCGACGGTGGCCTACGAGCAGTACTTC. Amino acid sequence: CASGSTVAYEQYF.

This clonotype was counted only a few times. This chain joins TRBV11-1 and TRBJ2-7; D possibly corresponds to TRBD1 (6 bases). The J call could be wrong; TRBJ2-5 is a better fit for the DNA end. CDR1 is SGHAT and CDR2 is FQDESV in the germline V gene (reference sequence). The CDR3 has 13 residues. In DNA, the CDR3 is TGTGCCAGCAGGTACACAACAGGGGAGACCCAGTACTTC. This translates into CASRYTTGETQYF.

This clonotype was detected only a few times. The chain carries TRBV4-1 and TRBJ2-3, with D maybe TRBD2 (5 bases). V was pared by 1 base and J by 2 bases, with 7 bases between. Germline-derived CDR1 and CDR2 are MGHRA and YSYEKL. This CDR3 contains 14 residues. In DNA form, the CDR3 reads TGCGCCAGCAGCCAAGTGCGGGTCACAGATACGCAGTATTTT. Its protein product is CASSQVRVTDTQYF.

This CDR3 reads CASGETGRNTQYF. Here the CDR3 DNA reads TGCGCCAGCGGGGAGACAGGGAGGAATACGCAGTATTTT. The gene calls are TRBV10-1 and TRBJ2-3; the D gene is possibly TRBD1 (7 bases). Germline V lookup: CDR1 WNHNN, CDR2 SYGVQD (reference sequence). The CDR3 totals 13 residues. Trimming cost V 8 bases and J 7 bases, with 16 bases left between them.

The V gene is TRBV28, the J gene TRBJ2-3; either TRBD1 or TRBD2 may supply D (6 bases each). With 5 bases removed from V and 6 bases from J, the gap between germline ends came to 12 bases. The CDR3 consists of 13 residues. CDR1 is MDHEN, CDR2 SYDVKM, per germline. CDR3 bases: TGTGCCAGCAGTATGACGGGGGCGGATACGCAGTATTTT. Translating gives CASSMTGADTQYF. The variable domain in full, with the rest retrieved from reference TRBV28 and TRBJ2-3, is DVKVTQSSRYLVKRTGEKVFLECVQDMDHENMFWYRQDPGLGLRLIYFSYDVKMKEKGDIPEGYSVSREKKERFSLILESASTNQTSMYLCASSMTGADTQYFGPGTRLTVL.

The rearrangement uses TRBV9 and TRBJ2-1, with D maybe TRBD1 (5 bases). The CDR3 totals 13 residues. Germline V lookup: CDR1 SGDLS, CDR2 YYNGEE. V was pared by 4 bases and J by 8 bases, with 13 bases between. The DNA of the CDR3 is TGTGCCAGCAGCCTTTCCCAAGGGGATGAGCAGTTCTTC. It encodes CASSLSQGDEQFF.

The chain recombines TRBV20-1 with TRBJ2-1, with 15 bases identical to TRBD2. The V gene end was trimmed by 5 bases and the J gene end by 10 bases; junction bases not matched to a gene: 6. This CDR3 is built from 14 residues. The germline CDR1 and CDR2 sequences are DFQATT and SNEGSKA (reference sequence). CDR3 in DNA: TGCAGTGCTCAGGGACTAGCGGGGGGCGGAGAGCAGTTCTTC. Its protein product is CSAQGLAGGGEQFF.

This clonotype showed up just a few times. The V gene is TRBV4-2, the J gene TRBJ2-3, with unresolved D. Trimming removed 1 base from V and 5 bases from J, with 10 bases in between. Germline lookup yields CDR1 LGHNA and CDR2 YNFKEQ. There are 14 residues in the CDR3. The CDR3 coding sequence is TGTGCCAGCAGCCAAGTTTTAGGTAGAGATACGCAGTATTTT. This sequence encodes CASSQVLGRDTQYF.

The CDR3 reads CASSPRRGQINEQFF. Here the CDR3 DNA reads TGTGCCAGCAGCCCCCGGCGGGGACAGATCAATGAGCAGTTCTTC. V usage is TRBV7-2 and J usage is TRBJ2-1; D might be TRBD1 (7 bases). The CDR3 contains 15 residues. V was clipped by 5 bases and J by 6 bases, with 17 bases between them. CDR1 SGHTA and CDR2 FQGNSA come from the germline V gene.

The sample holds a few counts of this clonotype. The chain recombines TRBV20-1 with TRBJ2-1, with 9 bases fitting TRBD2. The germline V gene encodes CDR1 DFQATT and CDR2 SNEGSKA (reference sequence). This CDR3 is built from 16 residues. The V segment lost 8 bases and the J segment 5 bases; nucleotides outside the gene matches: 16. CDR3 in amino acids: CSSVPRSGGLDNEQFF. In nucleotides, the CDR3 is TGCAGTTCTGTGCCGAGAAGCGGGGGGTTGGACAATGAGCAGTTCTTC.